This record looks at one TCR beta chain sequence and its context. Trimming cost V 3 bases and J 9 bases; bases outside gene matches: 12. The CDR3 covers 15 residues. Germline V gene lookup returns CDR1 SGHRS and CDR2 YFSETQ. This entry is derived from a study of control samples from healthy donors and cancer patients. The data were produced by immunoSEQ multiplex PCR, yet TCRdb's version contains in-frame clones alone and is incomplete. The table has around 93,000 clones, 92% seen once; the top ten hold approximately 3%. The chain uses TRBV5-1 and TRBJ2-1; 7 nucleotides align to TRBD1. This receptor was identified in a human donor in good health. The donor label of this sample is uncertain. What was sequenced was blood. The CDR3 DNA reads TGCGCCAGCAGCTCCTCCGGGACAGAGTGGGGTGAGCAGTTCTTC. It encodes CASSSSGTEWGEQFF.